Below, 22 T cell receptor beta chains from the same sample are listed, as sequenced in a study of T cells after somatic rescue of genetic block. The method was immunoSEQ multiplex PCR; TCRdb's version includes in-frame clones alone and lacks a portion of them. This sample has 70,000 or so clones, with roughly 92% found just once. Sequenced: peripheral blood mononuclear cells (PBMCs). These receptor sequences come from a man aged 35-49 years.

The chain has TRBV7-2 and TRBJ2-1, with D possibly matching TRBD2 (5 bases). The germline gives CDR1 SGHTA, CDR2 FQGNSA. The CDR3 extends over 17 amino acids. The V and J ends lost 1 base and 6 bases respectively, with 19 bases between them. CDR3 amino acids: CASSLDGKRRTPNEQFF. CDR3 coding DNA: TGTGCCAGCAGCTTAGACGGGAAGCGGAGGACGCCCAATGAGCAGTTCTTC.

CDR3 bases: TGTGCCAGTCGCTCAAACCGGGACACGGGGAGCGAGCAGTACTTC. Its protein is CASRSNRDTGSEQYF. The J gene is TRBJ2-7, the V gene TRBV6-5; a weak D match, TRBD1 (6 bases). CDR1 and CDR2 from the germline V gene are MNHEY and SVGAGI. Trimming shortened V by 9 bases and J by 6 bases, and 24 bases separated the two germline ends. CDR3 length equals 15 residues.

The V call is TRBV4-1, the J call TRBJ2-3; 7 bases line up with TRBD1. This CDR3 spans 16 amino acids. Germline trimming cut 3 bases from V and 2 bases from J; bases unmatched to any gene: 8. Germline assignment: CDR1 MGHRA and CDR2 YSYEKL. The CDR3 nucleotides read TGCGCCAGCAGCCATGTCGGACAGGACGCCACAGATACGCAGTATTTT. It specifies CASSHVGQDATDTQYF.

This clone is a singleton in its sample. CDR3 sequence: CAYNGGATDTQYF. The CDR3 DNA reads TGTGCCTACAACGGGGGGGCGACAGATACGCAGTATTTT. This chain uses TRBV30 with TRBJ2-3, with 8 nucleotides matching TRBD2. CDR3 size: 13 residues. V lost 7 bases and J lost 3; bases outside the gene matches: 6. Germline CDR1 GTSNPN, CDR2 SVGIG (reference sequence).

V usage is TRBV14 and J usage is TRBJ1-5; D is uncertain. Per germline, CDR1 SGHDN and CDR2 FVKESK. V lost 4 bases and J 2 bases, leaving 6 bases between the germline ends. This CDR3 has 13 amino acids. The DNA for the CDR3 is TGTGCCAGCAGCCGGACTCGCAATCAGCCCCAGCATTTT. Its translation is CASSRTRNQPQHF.

The rearrangement uses TRBV6-5 and TRBJ1-2; D call uncertain. The V end lost 4 bases, the J end lost 4 bases, and 13 bases lay between the germline ends. Germline V gene data show CDR1 as MNHEY and CDR2 as SVGAGI. CDR3 length: 14 amino acids. The CDR3 coding sequence is TGTGCCAGCAGTTCCTTCGGGAAGAGCTATGGCTACACCTTC. It yields the protein CASSSFGKSYGYTF.

V is TRBV5-1 and J is TRBJ2-5; unclear D gene. This CDR3 comprises 13 residues. The germline gives CDR1 SGHRS, CDR2 YFSETQ. Trimming left V 4 bases short and J 4 bases short, with 11 bases between. The CDR3 loop reads CASSREERETQYF. CDR3 nucleotides: TGCGCCAGCAGCCGCGAGGAGCGAGAGACCCAGTACTTC.

The J gene is TRBJ2-5, the V gene TRBV5-4, with 14 bases matching TRBD2. The J call is in doubt because the DNA end fits TRBJ2-7 better. The CDR3 is 17 residues long. From germline, CDR1 is SGHNT and CDR2 YYREEE (reference sequence). CDR3 sequence (DNA): TGTGCCAGCAGCACGGGACTAGCGGGGGCCTTCTCCTACGAGCAGTACTTC. It translates to CASSTGLAGAFSYEQYF.

This sequence joins TRBV4-1 and TRBJ2-5; 7 bases are shared with TRBD1. This CDR3 contains 15 residues. The germline V gene encodes CDR1 MGHRA and CDR2 YSYEKL. With V trimmed by 4 bases and J by 3 bases, 8 bases remained unmatched. The CDR3 region is CASSPSPGTEETQYF. CDR3 sequence (DNA): TGCGCCAGCAGCCCTTCACCCGGGACAGAAGAGACCCAGTACTTC.

The V gene is TRBV18, the J gene TRBJ2-4, with a tentative D call TRBD2 (5 bases). The CDR3 totals 15 residues. The germline V gene encodes CDR1 KGHSH and CDR2 LQKENI. Trimming cost V 1 base and J 2 bases, with 9 bases left between them. Here the CDR3 reads CASSPLRGTKNIQYF. CDR3 nucleotides: TGTGCCAGCTCACCACTTCGGGGAACCAAAAACATTCAGTACTTC.

This clone is deemed medium-sized (0.01 to 0.1%). The chain is built from TRBV27 and TRBJ1-6, with 7 bases identical to TRBD1. Germline V gene data show CDR1 as MNHEY and CDR2 as SMNVEV (reference sequence). V gave up 5 bases and J gave up 0 bases; unmatched junction bases: 4. The CDR3 length is 16 residues. DNA of the CDR3: TGTGCCAGCAGTCCACAGGGGATCTCCTATAATTCACCCCTCCACTTT. As protein: CASSPQGISYNSPLHF.

The genes are TRBV30 and TRBJ1-4; 8 positions agree with TRBD1. The germline V gene encodes CDR1 GTSNPN and CDR2 SVGIG (reference sequence). V was pared by 0 bases and J by 8 bases, with 11 bases of the junction left unmatched. The CDR3 length is 16 residues. In nucleotides, the CDR3 is TGTGCCTGGAGTGTACTCGGGGACAGGTTAGGCGAAAAACTGTTTTTT. Translation: CAWSVLGDRLGEKLFF.

The chain joins TRBV2 to TRBJ2-3; a possible D gene is TRBD2 (5 bases). The CDR3 extends over 14 amino acids. Germline values: CDR1 SNHLY, CDR2 FYNNEI. Trimming pared 7 bases from V and 2 bases from J, leaving 13 bases between. CDR3 sequence: CASTRRQNTDTQYF. As DNA, the CDR3 is TGTGCCAGCACGAGGAGGCAAAACACAGATACGCAGTATTTT.

This chain joins TRBV11-2 and TRBJ2-7, with a tentative D call TRBD2 (5 bases). The germline gives CDR1 SGHAT, CDR2 FQNNGV. Trimming pared 3 bases from V and 7 bases from J, leaving 16 bases between. This CDR3 spans 14 amino acids. CDR3 sequence (DNA): TGTGCCAGCAGCTTGAGGGAACGGGTGGGAGAGCAGTACTTC. As protein: CASSLRERVGEQYF.

This clone showed up just once. V gene TRBV27 combines with J gene TRBJ2-7; D uncertain. Germline V gene sequence: CDR1 MNHEY, CDR2 SMNVEV (reference sequence). This CDR3 has 14 residues. The ends were cut back, 2 bases at V and 2 bases at J, with 10 bases in the middle. The CDR3 coding sequence is TGTGCCAGCAGTTTAGGCTCAGGCCCCTACGAGCAGTACTTC. Translating it yields CASSLGSGPYEQYF.

For the CDR3, the DNA is TGCAGCGTTGAAGAGGAGAACACCGGGGAGCTGTTTTTT. It translates to CSVEEENTGELFF. The chain links TRBV29-1 to TRBJ2-2; no reliable D call. From germline, CDR1 is SQVTM and CDR2 ANQGSEA. Trimming shortened V by 0 bases and J by 1 base, and 3 bases separated the two germline ends. The CDR3 runs 13 residues.

CDR3: CASTTGVSVTEQYF. The CDR3 DNA follows: TGTGCCAGCACGACAGGGGTCTCTGTTACCGAGCAGTACTTC. The genes are TRBV28 and TRBJ2-5; 8 bases align to TRBD1. The end of the DNA fits TRBJ2-7 better, so the J call may be wrong. The CDR3 loop spans 14 amino acids. Germline V lookup: CDR1 MDHEN, CDR2 SYDVKM.

V gene TRBV30 combines with J gene TRBJ2-4; D possibly corresponds to TRBD1 (5 bases). The V end lost 0 bases, the J end lost 1 base, and 7 bases lay between the germline ends. Germline CDR1 is GTSNPN and CDR2 is SVGIG (reference sequence). The CDR3 is 14 amino acids. CDR3 nucleotides: TGTGCCTGGAGTGTAGGGGTGGCCAAAAACATTCAGTACTTC. This encodes CAWSVGVAKNIQYF.

The chain links TRBV29-1 to TRBJ2-3, with no clear D. Deletions cut 3 bases from V and 5 bases from J, with 18 bases between. The germline CDR1 and CDR2 sequences are SQVTM and ANQGSEA. The CDR3 extends over 15 amino acids. In DNA, the CDR3 is TGCAGCGTTGATGTCAGCCTCGGGCATGGAGATACGCAGTATTTT. Protein product: CSVDVSLGHGDTQYF.

V and J are TRBV29-1 and TRBJ2-3; TRBD2 matches 10 bases. CDR3 size: 15 residues. CDR1 SQVTM and CDR2 ANQGSEA come from the germline V gene. V trimming: 7 bases; J trimming: 4 bases; junction bases outside the gene matches: 11. The CDR3 spells CSAEGLAGDSDTQYF. The CDR3 DNA reads TGCAGCGCCGAAGGGCTAGCGGGAGATTCAGATACGCAGTATTTT.

The chain uses TRBV21-1 and TRBJ2-7; TRBD1, the table's D call, lacks a check against the DNA. TRBV21-1 is listed as a pseudogene. The length of the CDR3 is 18 residues. CDR3: CASSKAALAGDETYEQYF. DNA for the CDR3: TGTGCCAGCAGCAAAGCGGCTCTAGCAGGGGATGAAACCTACGAGCAGTACTTC.

This chain connects TRBV5-1 to TRBJ2-1, with 12 nucleotides matching TRBD2. This CDR3 comprises 15 residues. The germline CDR1 and CDR2 sequences are SGHRS and YFSETQ. The ends lost 9 bases at V and 5 bases at J; junction bases unmatched: 9. The CDR3 DNA reads as TGCGCCACTTCCCTACTAGCGGGGGGCGACAATGAGCAGTTCTTC. Its protein product is CATSLLAGGDNEQFF.